Presented here are 7 T cell receptor beta chains from one specimen sequenced in a study of early stage breast cancer tumors. Here immunoSEQ multiplex PCR was the method, and the copy in TCRdb shows in-frame clones only, minus some. The table lists approximately 48,000 clones, 80% to 95% of them singletons. Input material: blood. The receptors stem from a person aged 65-85 years with breast cancer.

This clone appeared once. As DNA, the CDR3 is TGTGCCAGCAGCCGCGATTTTACCAAAATACGATCCCTGCCAGAGGTCGCGGGATACGAGCAGTACTTC. The encoded protein is CASSRDFTKIRSLPEVAGYEQYF. The chain recombines TRBV21-1 with TRBJ2-7; the tabulated D call, TRBD2, remains unverified against the DNA. TRBV21-1 is listed as a pseudogene. The CDR3 extends over 23 amino acids.

The CDR3 DNA reads TGTGCCAGCAGCGCCCGGCGGGACAGGGGGGCCGAGCAGTACTTC. Translating it yields CASSARRDRGAEQYF. The chain is built from TRBV21-1 and TRBJ2-7; TRBD1 is taken as the D call from the table, unchecked against the DNA. TRBV21-1 is classified as a pseudogene. The CDR3 length is 15 residues.

The V and J genes are TRBV30 and TRBJ2-5, with a tentative D call TRBD1 (5 bases). CDR3 size: 13 residues. The germline V gene has CDR1 GTSNPN and CDR2 SVGIG (reference sequence). The germline V and J ends were trimmed by 0 bases and 2 bases, with 7 bases remaining between them. The CDR3 coding sequence is TGTGCCTGGAGTGTCCGACAGCAAGAGACCCAGTACTTC. Translated: CAWSVRQQETQYF.

The count of this clone is one. The V call is TRBV5-1, the J call TRBJ2-1; D uncertain. Germline V CDR1 and CDR2: SGHRS, YFSETQ. The CDR3 length is 16 residues. V dropped 4 bases and J dropped 9 bases, with 23 bases sitting between them. The CDR3: CASSPGLGSPSREQFF. The CDR3 coding sequence is TGCGCCAGCAGCCCCGGTTTGGGCTCCCCGAGCCGTGAGCAGTTCTTC.

The V call is TRBV11-3, the J call TRBJ2-3; D call uncertain. V shed 5 bases and J shed 1 base, with 10 bases lying between them. The CDR3 covers 14 residues. From germline, CDR1 is SGHNT and CDR2 YENEEA. CDR3 DNA: TGTGCCAGCAGCCCAACCCGGGGCACAGATACGCAGTATTTT. It encodes CASSPTRGTDTQYF.

The rearrangement uses TRBV7-9 and TRBJ1-6, with no clear D. CDR3 length equals 15 residues. Trimming shortened V by 5 bases and J by 0 bases, and 8 bases separated the two germline ends. CDR1 is SEHNR, CDR2 FQNEAQ, per germline (reference sequence). In nucleotides, the CDR3 is TGTGCCAGCAGCACCTACCCCTCCTATAATTCACCCCTCCACTTT. This encodes CASSTYPSYNSPLHF. The entire variable domain, with the rest obtained from reference TRBV7-9 and TRBJ1-6, is as follows: DTGVSQNPRHKITKRGQNVTFRCDPISEHNRLYWYRQTLGQGPEFLTYFQNEAQLEKSRLLSDRFSAERPKGSFSTLEIQRTEQGDSAMYLCASSTYPSYNSPLHFGNGTRLTVT.

The chain uses TRBV7-2 and TRBJ1-2, with D possibly being TRBD1 (5 bases). Trimming removed 2 bases from V and 2 bases from J, with 9 bases in between. The germline V gene has CDR1 SGHTA and CDR2 FQGNSA. The CDR3 is 14 amino acids. DNA for the CDR3: TGTGCCAGCAGCTTATGGGGCAGGAACTATGGCTACACCTTC. This encodes CASSLWGRNYGYTF. Full variable domain (outside the CDR3, taken from reference TRBV7-2 and TRBJ1-2): GAGVSQSPSNKVTEKGKDVELRCDPISGHTALYWYRQSLGQGLEFLIYFQGNSAPDKSGLPSDRFSAERTGGSVSTLTIQRTQQEDSAVYLCASSLWGRNYGYTFGSGTRLTVV.